This passage covers 3 T cell receptor beta chains from one sample sequenced in a study of blood T cell repertoires in COVID-19. Some clones are missing from TCRdb's copy, which holds only in-frame ones; the method was immunoSEQ multiplex PCR. This sample yields 190,000 or so clones, of which around 90% are seen a single time; 2.7% belongs to the top ten. Specimen: peripheral blood. The receptors shown here come from a man aged 35 to 55 with active or convalescent COVID-19.

The chain combines TRBV24-1 with TRBJ2-5; perhaps TRBD2 as D (5 bases). Trimming cost V 10 bases and J 7 bases, with 18 bases left between them. The CDR3 has 13 residues. Germline V lookup: CDR1 KGHDR, CDR2 SFDVKD. The CDR3 nucleotides are TGTGCCACATCGGCCCCGGGGATGGGGACCCAGTACTTC. Translating it yields CATSAPGMGTQYF.

The chain employs TRBV18 and TRBJ2-3; D is perhaps TRBD1 (6 bases). Germline V gene data show CDR1 as KGHSH and CDR2 as LQKENI. Trimming cost V 3 bases and J 14 bases, with 24 bases left between them. This CDR3 spans 15 amino acids. The CDR3 coding sequence is TGTGCCAGCTCACCTCAGCGGCAAGACAGGACCCAATGGTATTTT. Its translation is CASSPQRQDRTQWYF.

This chain links TRBV29-1 with TRBJ1-2; a possible D gene is TRBD1 (5 bases). The germline V and J ends were trimmed by 4 bases and 4 bases, with 16 bases remaining between them. Germline V lookup: CDR1 SQVTM, CDR2 ANQGSEA. This CDR3 is built from 14 residues. The CDR3 protein is CSVGTGGDGYGYTF. The CDR3 nucleotides are TGCAGCGTTGGGACGGGGGGGGACGGCTATGGCTACACCTTC.